This T cell receptor (beta chain) was recorded in a study of OX40 agonist ivuxolimab in advanced cancers. Study observations and caveats: In general, CD8+ T cells held more expanded clones than CD4+ did, on average. People who partly responded at 0.1-3.0 mg/kg had some of the least clonal expansion seen.

This clone was seen just once. Its specificity is unknown. Compared with germline, one end of the junction differs, possibly owing to a read error. Blood sampling took place at baseline, cycle 4 day 1, and cycle 7 day 1. Germline CDR1 reads SSHAT; CDR2 reads FNYEAQ (reference sequence). The CDR3 loop spans 17 amino acids. Assay used: immunoSEQ multiplex PCR; TCRdb lists only in-frame clones, some missing. The sample has some 53,000 clones; 94% are singletons. The receptor was derived from an adult with an advanced solid tumor such as melanoma, head and neck, liver or kidney cancer. Sequencing used CD4+ or CD8+ T cells sorted from blood, obtained in a trial of the OX40 agonist ivuxolimab. J is TRBJ2-3 and V is TRBV7-7; 12 nucleotides agree with TRBD1. The DNA of the CDR3 is TGTGCTAGCAGCAAACCTCCGGGACAGGGGGCAGGAGATACGCAGTATTTT. It encodes CASSKPPGQGAGDTQYF.